This is a list of T cell receptor beta chains from one sample in a study of early T cells in non-severe SARS-CoV-2 infection. One entry per CDR3 protein results from TCRdb running MiXCR on the 5' RACE reads. Here the sample spans 90,000 or so distinct CDR3 sequences, under 15% being singletons. The specimen sequenced was whole blood. These TCRs come from an adult who was a healthcare worker with PCR-confirmed SARS-CoV-2 infection or an uninfected control (not recorded which). CDR3s include the opening cysteine and the closing phenylalanine or tryptophan. D genes are given only for firm matches. Some rows mark clone size as missing; the rest say once, few, many or name a class of expanded clone.

d_gene: .
abundance: many
j_gene: TRBJ1-5
v_gene: TRBV12-3/TRBV12-4
CDR3aa: CASSWGDQPQHF
CDR3nt: TGTGCCAGCAGTTGGGGGGATCAGCCCCAGCATTTT

d_gene: .
abundance: .
j_gene: TRBJ1-5
v_gene: TRBV20-1
CDR3aa: CSGGHSNQPQHF
CDR3nt: TGCAGTGGGGGACATTCCAATCAGCCCCAGCATTTT

d_gene: .
abundance: .
j_gene: TRBJ2-3
v_gene: TRBV9
CDR3aa: CASSARGSGPRSVDTQYF
CDR3nt: TGTGCCAGCAGCGCGAGGGGTAGCGGTCCCAGGAGCGTAGATACGCAGTATTTT

d_gene: .
abundance: .
j_gene: TRBJ2-1
v_gene: TRBV12-3/TRBV12-4
CDR3aa: CASSRADSYNEQFF
CDR3nt: TGTGCCAGCAGTAGAGCGGATTCCTACAATGAGCAGTTCTTC

d_gene: .
abundance: many
j_gene: TRBJ2-1
v_gene: TRBV7-6
CDR3aa: CASSPGLASEHFF
CDR3nt: TGTGCCAGCAGCCCGGGTTTGGCCTCGGAGCATTTCTTC

d_gene: TRBD2
abundance: many
j_gene: TRBJ2-1
v_gene: TRBV4-3
CDR3aa: CASSPSGRANEQFF
CDR3nt: TGCGCCAGCAGCCCCAGCGGGAGGGCCAATGAGCAGTTCTTC

d_gene: TRBD1
abundance: few
j_gene: TRBJ1-5
v_gene: TRBV28
CDR3aa: CASSLWQGANQPQHF
CDR3nt: TGTGCCAGCAGTTTATGGCAGGGGGCGAATCAGCCCCAGCATTTT

d_gene: TRBD2
abundance: few
j_gene: TRBJ2-1
v_gene: TRBV12-3/TRBV12-4
CDR3aa: CASSLLGLAGRDEQFF
CDR3nt: TGTGCCAGCAGTTTGCTCGGACTAGCGGGAAGGGATGAGCAGTTCTTC

d_gene: TRBD1
abundance: few
j_gene: TRBJ1-1
v_gene: TRBV12-3/TRBV12-4
CDR3aa: CASSLDRGHEAFF
CDR3nt: TGTGCCAGCAGTTTAGACAGGGGACATGAAGCTTTCTTT

d_gene: .
abundance: many
j_gene: TRBJ1-2
v_gene: TRBV15
CDR3aa: CATSRDSGRIYGYTF
CDR3nt: TGTGCCACCAGCAGAGATTCGGGCAGGATCTATGGCTACACCTTC

d_gene: TRBD1
abundance: .
j_gene: TRBJ2-5
v_gene: TRBV29-1
CDR3aa: CSVTPTGGFETQYF
CDR3nt: TGCAGCGTTACCCCGACAGGGGGCTTTGAGACCCAGTACTTC

d_gene: .
abundance: many
j_gene: TRBJ2-1
v_gene: TRBV9
CDR3aa: CASSLGERNEQFF
CDR3nt: TGTGCCAGCAGCTTAGGGGAGCGGAATGAGCAGTTCTTC

d_gene: .
abundance: .
j_gene: TRBJ2-7
v_gene: TRBV7-2
CDR3aa: CASSLALGNLYEQYF
CDR3nt: TGTGCCAGCAGCTTAGCGCTAGGGAACCTCTACGAGCAGTACTTC

d_gene: .
abundance: few
j_gene: TRBJ2-7
v_gene: TRBV19
CDR3aa: CASRIQKGAYEQYF
CDR3nt: TGTGCCAGTAGGATACAGAAAGGAGCTTACGAGCAGTACTTC

d_gene: .
abundance: once
j_gene: TRBJ2-1
v_gene: TRBV11-1
CDR3aa: CASSPLRLDEQFF
CDR3nt: TGTGCCAGCAGCCCCCTGAGGTTGGATGAGCAGTTCTTC

d_gene: TRBD1
abundance: .
j_gene: TRBJ2-1
v_gene: TRBV12-3/TRBV12-4
CDR3aa: CASIGQGRNEQFF
CDR3nt: TGTGCCAGCATCGGACAGGGGAGGAATGAGCAGTTCTTC

d_gene: .
abundance: few
j_gene: TRBJ1-1
v_gene: TRBV21-1
CDR3aa: CAGDRQGEAFF
CDR3nt: TGTGCCGGAGACCGACAGGGCGAAGCTTTCTTT

d_gene: .
abundance: .
j_gene: TRBJ2-3
v_gene: TRBV3-1
CDR3aa: CASSSLDTQYF
CDR3nt: TGTGCCAGCAGTTCACTAGATACGCAGTATTTT

d_gene: TRBD1
abundance: .
j_gene: TRBJ1-3
v_gene: TRBV5-4
CDR3aa: CASSRQGVDSGNTIYF
CDR3nt: TGTGCCAGCAGCCGACAGGGGGTTGACTCTGGAAACACCATATATTTT

d_gene: .
abundance: few
j_gene: TRBJ1-2
v_gene: TRBV28
CDR3aa: CASSFRGDGYTF
CDR3nt: TGTGCCAGCAGTTTCAGAGGGGATGGCTACACCTTC

d_gene: TRBD1
abundance: many
j_gene: TRBJ2-3
v_gene: TRBV6-4
CDR3aa: CASSVSGQGDTQYF
CDR3nt: TGTGCCAGCAGTGTGTCAGGACAGGGCGATACGCAGTATTTT

d_gene: TRBD1
abundance: .
j_gene: TRBJ2-7
v_gene: TRBV7-9
CDR3aa: CASSYWDRGSNEQYF
CDR3nt: TGTGCCAGCAGCTACTGGGACAGGGGGTCCAACGAGCAGTACTTC

d_gene: .
abundance: .
j_gene: TRBJ1-4
v_gene: TRBV20-1
CDR3aa: CSASRRPGKKLFF
CDR3nt: TGCAGTGCTAGTCGCAGGCCTGGGAAAAAACTGTTTTTT

d_gene: .
abundance: few
j_gene: TRBJ2-3
v_gene: TRBV7-9
CDR3aa: CASSFTDTQYF
CDR3nt: TGTGCCAGCAGCTTTACAGATACGCAGTATTTT

d_gene: .
abundance: few
j_gene: TRBJ2-1
v_gene: TRBV9
CDR3aa: CASSVTLRDEQFF
CDR3nt: TGTGCCAGCAGCGTCACCTTGAGGGATGAGCAGTTCTTC

d_gene: .
abundance: once
j_gene: TRBJ2-7
v_gene: TRBV20-1
CDR3aa: CSASSGSTYEQYF
CDR3nt: TGCAGTGCTAGCAGCGGTAGCACCTACGAGCAGTACTTC

d_gene: .
abundance: few
j_gene: TRBJ2-1
v_gene: TRBV20-1
CDR3aa: CSARAKLYEQFF
CDR3nt: TGCAGTGCTAGAGCGAAGCTGTACGAGCAGTTCTTC

d_gene: .
abundance: .
j_gene: TRBJ1-3
v_gene: TRBV29-1
CDR3aa: CSVEGTGNTIYF
CDR3nt: TGCAGCGTTGAAGGGACAGGAAACACCATATATTTT

d_gene: .
abundance: few
j_gene: TRBJ1-5
v_gene: TRBV2
CDR3aa: CASSEASGSNQPQHF
CDR3nt: TGTGCCAGCAGTGAAGCGAGCGGGAGCAATCAGCCCCAGCATTTT

d_gene: TRBD1
abundance: .
j_gene: TRBJ2-2
v_gene: TRBV12-3/TRBV12-4
CDR3aa: CASSGTVNTGELFF
CDR3nt: TGTGCCAGCAGCGGGACAGTTAACACCGGGGAGCTGTTTTTT

d_gene: TRBD1
abundance: few
j_gene: TRBJ1-5
v_gene: TRBV27
CDR3aa: CASSWGRGRPQHF
CDR3nt: TGTGCCAGCTCATGGGGCAGGGGGCGGCCCCAGCATTTT

d_gene: .
abundance: few
j_gene: TRBJ1-4
v_gene: TRBV7-9
CDR3aa: CASSAVEKLFF
CDR3nt: TGTGCCAGCAGCGCCGTTGAAAAACTGTTTTTT

d_gene: TRBD2
abundance: few
j_gene: TRBJ2-7
v_gene: TRBV20-1
CDR3aa: CSAPPSSGPSYEQYF
CDR3nt: TGCAGTGCCCCACCAAGTAGCGGGCCATCCTACGAGCAGTACTTC

d_gene: TRBD2
abundance: .
j_gene: TRBJ2-1
v_gene: TRBV20-1
CDR3aa: CSASLAGANNEQFF
CDR3nt: TGCAGTGCTTCACTAGCGGGAGCCAACAATGAGCAGTTCTTC

d_gene: .
abundance: few
j_gene: TRBJ1-1
v_gene: TRBV29-1
CDR3aa: CSVGAGTPNTEAFF
CDR3nt: TGCAGCGTTGGAGCTGGGACACCGAACACTGAAGCTTTCTTT

d_gene: .
abundance: once
j_gene: TRBJ2-2
v_gene: TRBV6-5
CDR3aa: CASSYFSGNTGELFF
CDR3nt: TGTGCCAGCAGTTACTTTAGCGGTAACACCGGGGAGCTGTTTTTT

d_gene: .
abundance: many
j_gene: TRBJ2-7
v_gene: TRBV20-1
CDR3aa: CSAIGPNLNEQYF
CDR3nt: TGCAGTGCTATCGGACCGAACCTAAACGAGCAGTACTTC

d_gene: TRBD1
abundance: few
j_gene: TRBJ2-7
v_gene: TRBV7-9
CDR3aa: CASTPGTGVEQYF
CDR3nt: TGTGCCAGCACCCCCGGGACAGGGGTCGAGCAGTACTTC

d_gene: TRBD2
abundance: .
j_gene: TRBJ2-1
v_gene: TRBV28
CDR3aa: CASSPLAEYNEQFF
CDR3nt: TGTGCCAGCAGTCCCCTAGCGGAATACAATGAGCAGTTCTTC

d_gene: .
abundance: .
j_gene: TRBJ1-1
v_gene: TRBV20-1
CDR3aa: CSASQRVEAFF
CDR3nt: TGCAGTGCTAGTCAACGAGTTGAAGCTTTCTTT

d_gene: .
abundance: few
j_gene: TRBJ2-2
v_gene: TRBV11-2
CDR3aa: CASSSIHGNTGELFF
CDR3nt: TGTGCCAGCAGCTCCATCCACGGGAACACCGGGGAGCTGTTTTTT

d_gene: TRBD2
abundance: .
j_gene: TRBJ2-7
v_gene: TRBV7-9
CDR3aa: CASSLGPGLAGNEQYF
CDR3nt: TGTGCCAGCAGCTTAGGACCGGGACTAGCGGGGAACGAGCAGTACTTC

d_gene: .
abundance: .
j_gene: TRBJ2-1
v_gene: TRBV5-1
CDR3aa: CASSLGLARDEQFF
CDR3nt: TGCGCCAGCAGCTTGGGTCTAGCTAGAGATGAGCAGTTCTTC

d_gene: .
abundance: many
j_gene: TRBJ2-1
v_gene: TRBV5-5
CDR3aa: CASSLMPGPYNEQFF
CDR3nt: TGTGCCAGCAGCTTGATGCCCGGGCCCTACAATGAGCAGTTCTTC

d_gene: TRBD2
abundance: many
j_gene: TRBJ2-1
v_gene: TRBV6-6
CDR3aa: CASSGAGTSGRISYNEQFF
CDR3nt: TGTGCCAGCAGTGGCGCCGGGACTAGCGGGAGAATTTCCTACAATGAGCAGTTCTTC

d_gene: .
abundance: many
j_gene: TRBJ2-1
v_gene: TRBV19
CDR3aa: CASSIAGPGEQFF
CDR3nt: TGTGCCAGTAGTATCGCAGGTCCTGGTGAGCAGTTCTTC

d_gene: TRBD2
abundance: few
j_gene: TRBJ2-7
v_gene: TRBV12-3/TRBV12-4
CDR3aa: CASGLADTYEQYF
CDR3nt: TGTGCCAGCGGGCTAGCGGACACCTACGAGCAGTACTTC

d_gene: .
abundance: .
j_gene: TRBJ2-1
v_gene: TRBV28
CDR3aa: CASSHSTSTEQFF
CDR3nt: TGTGCCAGCAGCCATTCCACTAGCACTGAGCAGTTCTTC

d_gene: .
abundance: few
j_gene: TRBJ2-1
v_gene: TRBV12-5
CDR3aa: CASAASERNEQFF
CDR3nt: TGTGCTAGTGCGGCTAGTGAACGGAATGAGCAGTTCTTC